This T cell receptor (beta chain) is from a study of shared clonotypes between healthy human individuals. Germline V gene sequence: CDR1 GTSNPN, CDR2 SVGIG (reference sequence). The CDR3 covers 14 residues. Trimming at V came to 0 bases and at J to 2 bases, leaving 3 bases not matched to a gene. This table comes from immunoSEQ multiplex PCR, and its TCRdb copy is limited to in-frame clones, with some not included. The table records roughly 2.4 million clones, around 95% of them present only once. The chain links TRBV30 to TRBJ1-2, with TRBD1 matching over 7 bases. This TCR was sampled from a man between 18 and 35 years old in good health. Sequencing was carried out using naive CD4+ T cells sorted from blood. Subset in this sample: CD45RA+ positively selected. The DNA for the CDR3 is TGTGCCTGGAGTGTTCTAGGGGGCAACTATGGCTACACCTTC. Its protein product is CAWSVLGGNYGYTF.